The 27 T cell receptor beta chains in this list originate from one sample, sequenced in a study of blood T cell repertoires in COVID-19. The data were produced by immunoSEQ multiplex PCR, yet TCRdb's version contains in-frame clones alone and is incomplete. This table holds 45,000 to 70,000 clones, roughly nine tenths found once. Sequenced material: peripheral blood. The receptors shown here come from a woman aged 60 to 75 with active or convalescent COVID-19.

The chain links TRBV28 to TRBJ1-2, with D possibly TRBD1 on 6 matching bases. The CDR3 consists of 14 residues. The V gene's germline CDR1 is MDHEN and CDR2 SYDVKM. With 7 bases removed from V and 0 bases from J, the gap between germline ends came to 12 bases. This CDR3 is CASIGDTPNYGYTF. The CDR3 DNA is TGTGCCAGCATTGGGGACACACCTAACTATGGCTACACCTTC.

This chain links TRBV27 with TRBJ1-5, with 8 bases aligning to TRBD1. Germline CDR1 is MNHEY and CDR2 is SMNVEV (reference sequence). The V gene end was trimmed by 6 bases and the J gene end by 1 base; junction bases not matched to a gene: 11. CDR3 length equals 17 residues. The CDR3 protein is CASSIFRGRRSNQPQHF. CDR3 DNA: TGTGCCAGCAGCATCTTCAGGGGGCGCAGGAGCAATCAGCCCCAGCATTTT.

This clone occurred a few times. The chain uses TRBV30 and TRBJ1-1, with 12 bases that match TRBD1. Germline lookup yields CDR1 GTSNPN and CDR2 SVGIG (reference sequence). The CDR3 spans 14 residues. The V and J ends lost 1 base and 9 bases, in that order; junction bases with no gene match: 6. The CDR3 nucleotides are TGTGCCTGGAGTGGGGGACAGGGGGCTCTGAAAGCTTTCTTT. Residues: CAWSGGQGALKAFF.

The chain has TRBV6-5 and TRBJ1-5, with a possible D match to TRBD1 (5 bases). CDR1 and CDR2 from the germline V gene are MNHEY and SVGAGI. V dropped 4 bases and J dropped 6 bases, with 19 bases sitting between them. The CDR3 sequence is 16 residues long. The CDR3 spells CASSSIGAGGPQPQHF. The CDR3, as DNA: TGTGCCAGCAGTTCCATTGGGGCGGGGGGACCTCAGCCCCAGCATTTT.

This sequence joins TRBV3-1 (or the pseudogene TRBV3-2) and TRBJ2-5; 10 bases line up with TRBD1. This CDR3 is built from 15 residues. Germline assignment: CDR1 LGHDT and CDR2 YNNKEL (reference sequence). The V and J ends lost 4 bases and 5 bases, in that order; junction bases with no gene match: 7. In DNA, the CDR3 is TGTGCCAGCAGCCTGGGGACAGGGGCTTCGGAGACCCAGTACTTC. It yields the protein CASSLGTGASETQYF.

This clone has just one count. The CDR3 here is CASGGGGTVTEAFF. CDR3 coding DNA: TGTGCTAGTGGAGGGGGGGGTACGGTCACTGAAGCTTTCTTT. The genes are TRBV12-5 and TRBJ1-1; D possibly corresponds to TRBD1 (6 bases). This CDR3 has 14 amino acids. CDR1 is LGHNT, CDR2 FRNRAP, per germline. V was pared by 6 bases and J by 4 bases, with 15 bases between.

The sample holds a few counts of this clone. The chain recombines TRBV10-1 with TRBJ1-6; D not resolved. Trimming left V 3 bases short and J 7 bases short, with 10 bases between. Per the germline V gene, CDR1 is WNHNN and CDR2 is SYGVQD (reference sequence). This CDR3 contains 14 residues. DNA for the CDR3: TGCGCCAGCAGTGAACGAGGACTAAATTCACCCCTCCACTTT. Protein product: CASSERGLNSPLHF.

This chain uses TRBV6-1 with TRBJ1-2, with D tentatively TRBD1 (6 bases). CDR3 size: 14 residues. Germline CDR1 and CDR2: MNHNS and SASEGT. Trimming cost V 0 bases and J 5 bases, with 10 bases left between them. CDR3 protein: CASSEARTGYGYTF. CDR3 in DNA: TGTGCCAGCAGTGAAGCGCGAACAGGGTATGGCTACACCTTC.

This rearrangement joins TRBV28 to TRBJ1-1; TRBD1 matches 10 bases. This CDR3 is built from 13 residues. V dropped 8 bases and J dropped 8; count of bases not matched to a gene: 8. Germline CDR1 MDHEN, CDR2 SYDVKM. CDR3 DNA sequence: TGTGCCAGCCAGAGACAGGGGGCCACCGAAGCTTTCTTT. This gives the protein CASQRQGATEAFF.

This clone is a singleton in its sample. The DNA of the CDR3 is TGTGCCAGCAGACTAGCGGGAAGAGAGACCCAGTACTTC. Its protein product is CASRLAGRETQYF. The chain recombines TRBV2 with TRBJ2-5, with 10 bases that match TRBD2. Germline loops: CDR1 SNHLY, CDR2 FYNNEI. The V and J ends lost 6 bases and 4 bases, in that order; junction bases with no gene match: 2. CDR3 length equals 13 residues.

This clone occurred once. V gene TRBV7-2 combines with J gene TRBJ1-5; TRBD1 aligns across 9 bases. V shed 5 bases and J 9 bases; nucleotides not matched to a gene: 5. CDR1 and CDR2 (germline): SGHTA, FQGNSA. CDR3 length: 13 residues. Here the CDR3 reads CASSPDRGLPQHF. DNA of the CDR3: TGTGCCAGCAGCCCGGACAGGGGATTGCCCCAGCATTTT.

This chain links TRBV28 with TRBJ2-5; 9 bases align to TRBD2. J gave up 4 bases and V 6 bases, and 6 bases lay outside the gene matches. Germline-derived CDR1 and CDR2 are MDHEN and SYDVKM. The CDR3 is made up of 14 amino acids. The CDR3 DNA sequence: TGTGCCAGCAGGAATAGCGGGGGATCAGAGACCCAGTACTTC. Protein product: CASRNSGGSETQYF.

The chain has TRBV28 and TRBJ1-1; 8 bases fit TRBD1. This CDR3 region has 14 residues. After removal of 5 bases from V and 4 bases from J, the junction contained 6 bases not matched to a gene. Germline V gene data show CDR1 as MDHEN and CDR2 as SYDVKM. CDR3: CASSRRTGTTEAFF. CDR3 sequence (DNA): TGTGCCAGCAGTCGCAGGACAGGGACCACTGAAGCTTTCTTT.

This chain joins TRBV9 and TRBJ1-1, with 12 bases lining up with TRBD1. The junction had 8 bases not matched to a gene; V was cut back by 3 bases and J by 2 bases. This CDR3 contains 17 residues. Per germline, CDR1 SGDLS and CDR2 YYNGEE. The CDR3 spells CASSGPGQGARNTEAFF. The CDR3 DNA follows: TGTGCCAGCAGCGGCCCGGGACAGGGGGCGAGAAACACTGAAGCTTTCTTT.

This clone was seen repeatedly, ten times or more. The chain employs TRBV6-5 and TRBJ1-6, with TRBD1 identical over 8 bases. CDR3 size: 15 residues. Germline CDR1 and CDR2: MNHEY and SVGAGI. Trimming removed 6 bases from V and 9 bases from J; junction bases left unmatched: 10. In DNA form, the CDR3 reads TGTGCCAGCAGCCGGGCAGGGGGCTTGGTTTCACCCCTCCACTTT. Its translation: CASSRAGGLVSPLHF.

The chain combines TRBV2 with TRBJ2-7; 9 bases align to TRBD1. V lost 7 bases to trimming and J lost 2 bases; unmatched junction nucleotides: 6. CDR3 length: 14 residues. Germline CDR1 reads SNHLY; CDR2 reads FYNNEI. CDR3 in amino acids: CASTAGTGTYEQYF. The CDR3 DNA reads TGTGCCAGCACGGCCGGGACAGGGACCTACGAGCAGTACTTC. Full variable domain (missing parts from reference TRBV2 and TRBJ2-7): EPEVTQTPSHQVTQMGQEVILRCVPISNHLYFYWYRQILGQKVEFLVSFYNNEISEKSEIFDDQFSVERPDGSNFTLKIRSTKLEDSAMYFCASTAGTGTYEQYFGPGTRLTVT.

The chain couples TRBV11-2 to TRBJ1-4; D unresolved. The CDR3 is 12 residues long. Trimming removed 1 base from V and 11 bases from J, with 8 bases in between. The germline CDR1 and CDR2 sequences are SGHAT and FQNNGV. The CDR3 DNA reads as TGTGCCAGCAGCTTAGGGCTTCCGAAACTGTTTTTT. Protein: CASSLGLPKLFF.

The chain couples TRBV29-1 to TRBJ1-1, with D unresolved. The CDR3 loop spans 15 amino acids. Trimming cost V 1 base and J 0 bases, with 12 bases left between them. Germline lookup yields CDR1 SQVTM and CDR2 ANQGSEA. CDR3: CSVEGSVQVNTEAFF. The CDR3 DNA is TGCAGCGTTGAAGGAAGTGTGCAGGTGAACACTGAAGCTTTCTTT.

The V call is TRBV11-2, the J call TRBJ1-2; TRBD1 matches 8 bases. Looked up from germline, CDR1 is SGHAT and CDR2 is FQNNGV. The ends lost 1 base at V and 7 bases at J; junction bases unmatched: 8. The CDR3 totals 15 residues. CDR3 DNA: TGTGCCAGCAGCTTAGTAGGCAGGGGGCTCGGTGGCTACACCTTC. Protein: CASSLVGRGLGGYTF.

The V and J genes are TRBV28 and TRBJ1-5, with D unresolved. The germline V gene encodes CDR1 MDHEN and CDR2 SYDVKM. V was shortened by 2 bases and J by 7 bases, with 6 bases between the two germline ends. The CDR3 has 12 amino acids. The CDR3 loop is CASSLGRQPQHF. The CDR3, as DNA: TGTGCCAGCAGTTTAGGGAGGCAGCCCCAGCATTTT.

V is TRBV6-5 and J is TRBJ1-2; D might be TRBD1 (6 bases). Per the germline V gene, CDR1 is MNHEY and CDR2 is SVGAGI. This CDR3 has 15 residues. V was clipped by 6 bases and J by 1 base, with 15 bases between them. In DNA, the CDR3 is TGTGCCAGCAGGGGCAAAACAGGGTTTAACTATGGCTACACCTTC. Its protein product is CASRGKTGFNYGYTF.

The V call is TRBV2, the J call TRBJ1-4, with 7 bases identical to TRBD1. Germline-derived CDR1 and CDR2 are SNHLY and FYNNEI. The CDR3 runs 14 residues. Unmatched junction bases numbered 6, after V lost 6 bases and J lost 5 bases. DNA for the CDR3: TGTGCCAGCAGAGTGACAGGGCTCAATGAAAAACTGTTTTTT. Its translation is CASRVTGLNEKLFF.

This sequence joins TRBV6-5 and TRBJ1-1; D ambiguous. The CDR3 has 14 amino acids. Deletions cut 6 bases from V and 2 bases from J, with 13 bases between. Germline CDR1 and CDR2: MNHEY and SVGAGI. The CDR3 here is CASSRLTGNTEAFF. CDR3 nucleotide sequence: TGTGCCAGCAGCCGCCTGACGGGAAACACTGAAGCTTTCTTT.

The genes are TRBV3-1 (or the pseudogene TRBV3-2) and TRBJ2-6; 7 bases agree with TRBD1. Per germline, CDR1 LGHDT and CDR2 YNNKEL (reference sequence). This CDR3 region has 17 residues. V was clipped by 4 bases and J by 0 bases; unmatched bases: 6. DNA for the CDR3: TGTGCCAGCAGCCTCCGGACAGGTCCCTCTGGGGCCAACGTCCTGACTTTC. Translated, it gives CASSLRTGPSGANVLTF.

V and J are TRBV6-5 and TRBJ1-5; 9 positions match TRBD1. The V gene's germline CDR1 is MNHEY and CDR2 SVGAGI. The junction had 3 bases not matched to a gene; V was cut back by 1 base and J by 5 bases. This CDR3 is built from 15 residues. The CDR3 sequence is CASSYLTGGDQPQHF. CDR3 nucleotides: TGTGCCAGCAGTTACTTGACAGGGGGGGATCAGCCCCAGCATTTT.

This clone is medium-sized (0.01 to 0.1%) within its sample. The chain links TRBV5-1 to TRBJ1-1, with D tentatively TRBD1 (6 bases). CDR3 length equals 14 residues. In germline, CDR1 is SGHRS, CDR2 YFSETQ. With 4 bases removed from V and 5 bases from J, the gap between germline ends came to 15 bases. CDR3 sequence reads: CASSTEQGRTEAFF. The CDR3 DNA follows: TGCGCCAGCAGCACAGAACAGGGTCGGACTGAAGCTTTCTTT.

With regard to this clone: The germline gene is not matched at one end of the junction; a read error may be the cause. The chain couples TRBV29-1 to TRBJ2-3; 8 positions agree with TRBD2. The CDR3 contains 13 residues. CDR1 SQVTM and CDR2 ANQGSEA come from the germline V gene. The CDR3 region is CSAEAGDTDTQYF. The CDR3 region has the DNA TGCAGCGCTGAAGCGGGAGACACAGATACGCAGTATTTT.